One sample yielded the 27 T cell receptor beta chains listed below, sequenced in a study of cytomegalovirus exposure and HLA in healthy donors. In the PCR, 60 Vbeta and 13 Jbeta primers were used. The repertoire was sequenced with immunoSEQ multiplex PCR; TCRdb's copy has only in-frame clones and lacks some. The table lists about 140,000 clones, about 64% of them singletons. Sample: PBMCs. Receptor source: a woman aged 40-49 years in good health and CMV-seronegative.

The V gene is TRBV4-3, the J gene TRBJ1-4; unclear D gene. V gave up 2 bases and J gave up 2 bases, with 9 bases separating them. CDR1 is LGHNA and CDR2 is YSLEER in the germline V gene. This CDR3 region has 15 residues. CDR3 loop: CASSQRQGTNEKLFF. The DNA of the CDR3 is TGCGCCAGCAGCCAAAGACAAGGTACTAATGAAAAACTGTTTTTT.

The V call is TRBV7-6, the J call TRBJ1-2, with D perhaps TRBD1 (6 bases). The V and J ends lost 5 bases and 5 bases respectively, with 12 bases between them. The CDR3 runs 13 residues. In germline, CDR1 is SGHVS, CDR2 FNYEAQ. The CDR3 nucleotides read TGTGCCAGCAGCCCGGGAAGGGGGTATGGCTACACCTTC. The encoded protein is CASSPGRGYGYTF.

The chain couples TRBV7-6 to TRBJ1-1; 7 bases match TRBD1. Germline V gene sequence: CDR1 SGHVS, CDR2 FNYEAQ. CDR3 length: 15 amino acids. After removal of 5 bases from V and 2 bases from J, the junction contained 8 bases not matched to a gene. The DNA of the CDR3 is TGTGCCAGCAGCAGAGCCGGGACAGCAAACACTGAAGCTTTCTTT. Translation: CASSRAGTANTEAFF. The entire variable domain, with the rest obtained from reference TRBV7-6 and TRBJ1-1, is as follows: GAGVSQSPRYKVTKRGQDVALRCDPISGHVSLYWYRQALGQGPEFLTYFNYEAQQDKSGLPNDRFSAERPEGSISTLTIQRTEQRDSAMYRCASSRAGTANTEAFFGQGTRLTVV.

V gene TRBV7-2 combines with J gene TRBJ1-5, with D uncertain. V shed 5 bases and J shed 9 bases, with 17 bases lying between them. This CDR3 comprises 14 residues. Germline-derived CDR1 and CDR2 are SGHTA and FQGNSA. CDR3 coding DNA: TGTGCCAGCAGCCCCGGAGGAGTTGTTAGGCCCCAGCATTTT. This codes for CASSPGGVVRPQHF.

This chain joins TRBV14 and TRBJ1-5; D may be TRBD1 (5 bases). From germline, CDR1 is SGHDN and CDR2 FVKESK. The CDR3 is 19 residues long. V was clipped by 4 bases and J by 0 bases, with 22 bases between them. The DNA for the CDR3 is TGTGCCAGCAGCCCCAGAGCGGGGCGGGGTCGGGTTAGCAATCAGCCCCAGCATTTT. It specifies CASSPRAGRGRVSNQPQHF.

The chain employs TRBV7-9 and TRBJ1-2, with D unclear. Germline-derived CDR1 and CDR2 are SEHNR and FQNEAQ (reference sequence). With 5 bases removed from V and 0 bases from J, the gap between germline ends came to 4 bases. CDR3 length: 12 residues. CDR3 residues: CASSDSNYGYTF. Written as DNA, the CDR3 is TGTGCCAGCAGCGACTCTAACTATGGCTACACCTTC. Combining the CDR3 with reference TRBV7-9 and TRBJ1-2 gives the whole variable domain DTGVSQNPRHKITKRGQNVTFRCDPISEHNRLYWYRQTLGQGPEFLTYFQNEAQLEKSRLLSDRFSAERPKGSFSTLEIQRTEQGDSAMYLCASSDSNYGYTFGSGTRLTVV.

This CDR3 is CASSYSPGQGLYEQYF. The CDR3, as DNA: TGTGCCAGCAGTTATTCCCCAGGACAGGGGCTTTACGAGCAGTACTTC. This sequence joins TRBV6-8 and TRBJ2-7; 9 bases are shared with TRBD1. This CDR3 has 16 residues. J lost 4 bases, V lost 3 bases, and 10 bases had no gene match. Germline V gene data show CDR1 as MNHGY and CDR2 as SAAAGT.

This chain connects TRBV30 to TRBJ2-5; no firm D call. Germline loops: CDR1 GTSNPN, CDR2 SVGIG (reference sequence). This CDR3 has 14 residues. V shed 1 base and J shed 5 bases, with 14 bases lying between them. The CDR3 sequence: CAWSARNWWETQYF. The CDR3 nucleotides are TGTGCCTGGAGTGCTAGAAATTGGTGGGAGACCCAGTACTTC.

This clone was picked up a small number of times. The gene calls are TRBV30 and TRBJ1-6; D remains unclear. Trimming stripped 2 bases from V and 17 bases from J, with 13 bases between. Germline values: CDR1 GTSNPN, CDR2 SVGIG (reference sequence). The CDR3 is 11 residues long. The CDR3 region has the DNA TGTGCCTGGAGTCTAGCTCCCCTCGTCCACTTT. Translating gives CAWSLAPLVHF.

The chain combines TRBV25-1 with TRBJ2-1, with 9 positions matching TRBD2. J lost 7 bases, V lost 1 base, and 11 bases had no gene match. This CDR3 is built from 17 residues. Germline assignment: CDR1 MGHDK and CDR2 SYGVNS. For the CDR3, the DNA is TGTGCCAGCAGTGAATTTGTGGCGGGGGGGATCAGGAATGAGCAGTTCTTC. Translating gives CASSEFVAGGIRNEQFF. The whole variable domain, filled in from reference TRBV25-1 and TRBJ2-1, reads EADIYQTPRYLVIGTGKKITLECSQTMGHDKMYWYQQDPGMELHLIHYSYGVNSTEKGDLSSESTVSRIRTEHFPLTLESARPSHTSQYLCASSEFVAGGIRNEQFFGPGTRLTVL.

The gene calls are TRBV10-1 and TRBJ2-2; tentatively, D is TRBD2 (7 bases). CDR3 length: 16 residues. Trimming removed 7 bases at V and 5 bases at J, with 20 bases between. Per the germline V gene, CDR1 is WNHNN and CDR2 is SYGVQD (reference sequence). The DNA for the CDR3 is TGCGCCAGCACATTTCGGGGGGCCCGCAGTACCGGGGAGCTGTTTTTT. Residues: CASTFRGARSTGELFF.

This rearrangement joins TRBV4-1 to TRBJ1-5; 11 bases agree with TRBD1. V gave up 3 bases and J gave up 5 bases; unmatched junction bases: 3. Per the germline V gene, CDR1 is MGHRA and CDR2 is YSYEKL. The CDR3 sequence is 15 residues long. The CDR3 loop reads CASSQADRGHQPQHF. For the CDR3, the DNA is TGCGCCAGCAGCCAGGCGGACAGGGGGCATCAGCCCCAGCATTTT.

The rearrangement links TRBV18 to TRBJ1-5; no clear D. V was cut by 2 bases and J by 0 bases, with 8 bases left in between. The CDR3 contains 15 residues. The germline gives CDR1 KGHSH, CDR2 LQKENI. CDR3 protein: CASSPGEYSNQPQHF. The CDR3 DNA is TGTGCCAGCTCACCAGGGGAGTATAGCAATCAGCCCCAGCATTTT.

This rearrangement joins TRBV7-8 to TRBJ2-3; 7 bases are a match to TRBD2. Germline CDR1 and CDR2: SGHVS and FQNEAQ. The CDR3 is 16 residues long. The junction had 6 bases not matched to a gene; V was cut back by 2 bases and J by 1 base. This CDR3 reads CASSLKSGIRTDTQYF. CDR3 bases: TGTGCCAGCAGCTTAAAGAGCGGGATCCGCACAGATACGCAGTATTTT.

V usage is TRBV7-2 and J usage is TRBJ2-5; possibly TRBD2 for D (5 bases). The CDR3 sequence is 15 residues long. Per the germline V gene, CDR1 is SGHTA and CDR2 is FQGNSA. V lost 2 bases to trimming and J lost 3 bases, with 13 bases between them. CDR3 coding DNA: TGTGCCAGCAGCTTAAAGGTTGGGCGGGAAGAGACCCAGTACTTC. This codes for CASSLKVGREETQYF.

A few counts support this clone. V is TRBV13 and J is TRBJ1-1, with TRBD1 identical over 7 bases. The V segment lost 3 bases and the J segment 1 base; nucleotides outside the gene matches: 5. This CDR3 has 15 amino acids. Germline V gene lookup returns CDR1 PRHDT and CDR2 FYEKMQ (reference sequence). CDR3 protein: CASSFSDRENTEAFF. CDR3 nucleotide sequence: TGTGCCAGCAGCTTTTCCGACAGGGAGAACACTGAAGCTTTCTTT.

V usage is TRBV9 and J usage is TRBJ2-7; D gene ambiguous. V was pared by 0 bases and J by 5 bases, with 15 bases between. This CDR3 contains 15 residues. CDR1 and CDR2 (germline): SGDLS, YYNGEE. The CDR3 DNA is TGTGCCAGCAGCGTAGATAGTCTGGGCCGCGACGAGCAGTACTTC. Residues: CASSVDSLGRDEQYF.

The chain recombines TRBV4-2 with TRBJ1-2; D is undetermined. The CDR3 runs 15 residues. V was shortened by 0 bases and J by 6 bases, with 14 bases between the two germline ends. Germline loops: CDR1 LGHNA, CDR2 YNFKEQ. CDR3 sequence: CASSQEVPAGHGYTF. The DNA of the CDR3 is TGTGCCAGCAGCCAAGAGGTCCCGGCGGGTCATGGCTACACCTTC.

The V gene is TRBV13, the J gene TRBJ2-1; 11 bases align to TRBD2. The junction had 10 bases not matched to a gene; V was cut back by 3 bases and J by 9 bases. The CDR3 sequence is 16 residues long. Germline CDR1 reads PRHDT; CDR2 reads FYEKMQ (reference sequence). DNA for the CDR3: TGTGCCAGCAGCTTTAGCGGGGGGGCCAATTTGGGTGAGCAGTTCTTC. As protein: CASSFSGGANLGEQFF.

This clone was observed a few times. The chain is built from TRBV19 and TRBJ1-5; 8 bases fit TRBD1. With 5 bases clipped from V and 7 bases from J, the junction kept 10 bases outside the gene matches. The CDR3 is made up of 15 amino acids. CDR1 and CDR2 from the germline V gene are LNHDA and SQIVND (reference sequence). The CDR3 loop reads CASSPLDREWQPQHF. CDR3 in DNA: TGTGCCAGTAGTCCCCTGGACAGGGAATGGCAGCCCCAGCATTTT.

The rearrangement uses TRBV5-1 and TRBJ2-3; 7 nucleotides align to TRBD1. Germline trimming cut 4 bases from V and 0 bases from J; bases unmatched to any gene: 2. CDR3 length: 14 amino acids. In germline, CDR1 is SGHRS, CDR2 YFSETQ. In DNA, the CDR3 is TGCGCCAGCAGCACAGGGGTTAGCACAGATACGCAGTATTTT. Its protein product is CASSTGVSTDTQYF.

This clone was detected only a few times. CDR3 residues: CASKIGGSYNEQFF. CDR3 nucleotides: TGTGCCAGCAAAATAGGGGGCTCCTACAATGAGCAGTTCTTC. The gene calls are TRBV6-5 and TRBJ2-1; maybe TRBD1 (6 bases). This CDR3 has 14 amino acids. Trimming cost V 7 bases and J 0 bases, with 10 bases left between them. Germline V gene data show CDR1 as MNHEY and CDR2 as SVGAGI.

This clone was seen more than once but under ten times. This chain joins TRBV19 and TRBJ2-1, with 8 bases identical to TRBD2. CDR3 size: 15 residues. Germline values: CDR1 LNHDA, CDR2 SQIVND (reference sequence). V lost 9 bases to trimming and J lost 4 bases; unmatched junction nucleotides: 11. The CDR3 here is CASGVTGGQYNEQFF. DNA for the CDR3: TGTGCCAGCGGGGTAACGGGGGGGCAATACAATGAGCAGTTCTTC. Full variable domain (missing parts from reference TRBV19 and TRBJ2-1): DGGITQSPKYLFRKEGQNVTLSCEQNLNHDAMYWYRQDPGQGLRLIYYSQIVNDFQKGDIAEGYSVSREKKESFPLTVTSAQKNPTAFYLCASGVTGGQYNEQFFGPGTRLTVL.

The V and J genes are TRBV5-6 and TRBJ2-7, with TRBD2 as a possible D gene (6 bases). Trimming pared 4 bases from V and 6 bases from J, leaving 20 bases between. The CDR3 length is 15 residues. The V gene's germline CDR1 is SGHDT and CDR2 YYEEEE. The CDR3 nucleotides are TGTGCCAGCAGCGCGGGACGTGGAGCGTCGGCCGAGCAGTACTTC. It is translated as CASSAGRGASAEQYF.

This clone was observed a handful of times. The CDR3: CASGLGTLSYNEQFF. The CDR3 DNA follows: TGTGCCAGCGGGCTCGGGACTCTCTCCTACAATGAGCAGTTCTTC. This chain connects TRBV6-5 to TRBJ2-1, with a weak D call TRBD2 (6 bases). CDR3 length: 15 residues. CDR1 MNHEY and CDR2 SVGAGI come from the germline V gene. Trimming stripped 8 bases from V and 0 bases from J, with 14 bases between.

The rearrangement joins TRBV30 to TRBJ1-1; D is ambiguous. Germline CDR1 reads GTSNPN; CDR2 reads SVGIG (reference sequence). The CDR3 is 13 residues long. Trimming stripped 0 bases from V and 3 bases from J, with 8 bases between. CDR3 bases: TGTGCCTGGAGTGTAGGAGTTTACACTGAAGCTTTCTTT. This gives the protein CAWSVGVYTEAFF.

This clone was seen more than once but under ten times. This chain uses TRBV7-9 with TRBJ1-2; perhaps TRBD1 as D (5 bases). Per germline, CDR1 SEHNR and CDR2 FQNEAQ (reference sequence). The CDR3 has 12 residues. Trimming stripped 1 base from V and 7 bases from J, with 7 bases between. CDR3 protein: CASSLGQLGYTF. CDR3 sequence (DNA): TGTGCCAGCAGCTTAGGACAGCTTGGCTACACCTTC.